This T cell receptor (beta chain) was sequenced for a study of vaccination effects on CD4 cells after COVID-19. Findings and caveats of the study: There was marked clonal contraction among infection- and vaccine-induced clones late after vaccination.

Ahead of sequencing, the ViraFEST assay grew antigen-specific CD4+ T cells using viral peptide pools. It was after approximately 11 days of culture that CD4+ T cells were isolated. Two doses of BNT162b2 or mRNA-1273 vaccine were administered to participants. Days 3 and 7 saw half the medium replaced with IL-2 medium. This table comes from immunoSEQ multiplex PCR, and its TCRdb copy is limited to in-frame clones, with some not included. The data hold roughly 24,000 clones, with roughly 81% observed a single time. This clone has just one count. The antigen remains undetermined. This TCR was recovered from a human donor who received a COVID-19 vaccine. Some clones in this sample may be carry-over from other donors' samples. Sequenced here: CD4+ T cells from PBMCs cultured with SARS-CoV-2 spike peptides, sampled after COVID-19 vaccination.

The chain's CDR3 is CASSATGGLRNTIYF. The CDR3 region has the DNA TGTGCCAGCAGCGCGACAGGGGGCTTGCGAAACACCATATATTTT. The chain combines TRBV9 with TRBJ1-3, with 10 positions matching TRBD1. Per germline, CDR1 SGDLS and CDR2 YYNGEE. The V gene end was trimmed by 3 bases and the J gene end by 5 bases; junction bases not matched to a gene: 5. CDR3 length: 15 amino acids.